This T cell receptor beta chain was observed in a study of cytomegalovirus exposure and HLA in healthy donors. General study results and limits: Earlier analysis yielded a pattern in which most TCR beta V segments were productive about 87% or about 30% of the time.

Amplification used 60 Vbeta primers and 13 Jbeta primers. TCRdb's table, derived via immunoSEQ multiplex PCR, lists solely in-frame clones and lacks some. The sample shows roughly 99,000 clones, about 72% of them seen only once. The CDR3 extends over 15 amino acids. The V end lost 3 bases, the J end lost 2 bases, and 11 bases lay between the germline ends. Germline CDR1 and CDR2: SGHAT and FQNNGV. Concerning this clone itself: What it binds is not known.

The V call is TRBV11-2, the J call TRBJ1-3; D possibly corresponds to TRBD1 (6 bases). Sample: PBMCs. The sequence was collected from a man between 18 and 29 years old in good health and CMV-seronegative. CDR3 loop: CASSLQGNTGNTIYF. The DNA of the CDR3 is TGTGCCAGCAGCTTGCAGGGGAACACTGGAAACACCATATATTTT. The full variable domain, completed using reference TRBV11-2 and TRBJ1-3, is EAGVAQSPRYKIIEKRQSVAFWCNPISGHATLYWYQQILGQGPKLLIQFQNNGVVDDSQLPKDRFSAERLKGVDSTLKIQPAKLEDSAVYLCASSLQGNTGNTIYFGEGSWLTVV.